This passage covers 3 T cell receptor beta chains from one sample sequenced in a study of blood T cell repertoires in COVID-19. Clones were read by immunoSEQ multiplex PCR, and TCRdb kept only the in-frame ones, dropping some. The sample records under 200,000 clones, approximately 80% being singletons. The source material was PBMCs or T cells enriched from blood (not recorded which). These receptors all stem from an older woman who had recovered from COVID-19.

The J gene is TRBJ1-6, the V gene TRBV10-3, with D perhaps matching TRBD1 (6 bases). This CDR3 contains 13 residues. Trimming took 4 bases from V and 10 from J, leaving 11 bases between them. CDR1 is ENHRY, CDR2 SYGVKD, per germline. CDR3 nucleotides: TGTGCCATCAGTGGATACAGGGACTCACCCCTCCACTTT. Its translation: CAISGYRDSPLHF.

This clone was seen only a few times. CDR3 nucleotides: TGTGCCAGCTCACCGGCCGGGACAGGGGAAGAGACCCAGTACTTC. Translation gives CASSPAGTGEETQYF. The V call is TRBV18, the J call TRBJ2-5; 10 bases are a match to TRBD1. The CDR3 extends over 15 amino acids. CDR1 and CDR2 (germline): KGHSH, LQKENI. V lost 3 bases, J lost 3 bases, and 4 bases stayed unmatched.

In its sample, this clone was seen many times. The chain has TRBV7-3 and TRBJ2-7; TRBD1 might be the D (6 bases). Germline-derived CDR1 and CDR2 are SGHTA and FQGTGA. V was pared by 1 base and J by 0 bases, with 19 bases between. The CDR3 sequence is 18 residues long. The CDR3: CASSLKTTGTPASYEQYF. The CDR3 DNA is TGTGCCAGCAGCTTAAAGACCACCGGGACACCGGCCTCCTACGAGCAGTACTTC.